At least ten counts were recorded for the clone carrying this T cell receptor (beta chain). This sample was included in a study of T cell repertoires in cytomegalovirus infection. TCRdb fed the reads into MiXCR, producing one record per CDR3 protein. The sample comprises 100,000 to 150,000 distinct CDR3 sequences, roughly 8.2% of which are singletons, and roughly 9.1% rests with the top ten. In germline, CDR1 is DFQATT, CDR2 SNEGSKA (reference sequence). This CDR3 comprises 14 residues. Between the trimmed V and J ends, which lost 6 bases and 6 bases, there was a span of 21 bases. Source material: PBMCs. The receptor's source is a human donor in good health (CMV status not recorded). Some clones in this sample may be carry-over from other donors' samples. The rearrangement joins TRBV20-1 to TRBJ2-7; D may match TRBD1 or TRBD2 (6 bases each). The CDR3 sequence: CSAPWRGDLGEQYF. As DNA, the CDR3 is TGCAGTGCCCCCTGGAGGGGGGACTTGGGCGAGCAGTACTTC.